This section outlines one T cell receptor beta chain sequence together with its context. Only a few counts were recorded for this clone. Its antigen has not been determined. No base quality values were provided; no much bigger clone lies one nucleotide off. This sample was taken from a study of T cell responses to AZD1222 COVID-19 vaccine (dated by TCRdb to the early 2020s). Study-level background: TCR sequencing covered 230 to 250 trial participants: approximately 200 given two doses of AZD1222 and 26 given two doses of MenACWY control vaccine. Trial participants were enrolled by age into subgroups of 18-55, 56-69 and 70-plus years, and approximately 150, 30 and 60 TCR-sequenced participants, respectively, were included in these subgroups.

The meaning of the sample's time point label: about 28 days (+/-7) after the second vaccine dose. AZD1222 recipients with second doses at about 4 weeks or about 12 weeks were pooled, because spike-specific TCR depth and breadth did not differ between schedules. Vaccinee samples were obtained from the UK trials COV001 and COV002, which included a single-blind randomized controlled phase 2/3 trial of AZD1222 (ChAdOx1 nCoV-19) in healthy adults. Trial participant PBMC samples were collected at day 0 and day 28 after the second dose for TCRbeta chain sequencing. For this chain, trimming is 2 bases at the V end and 4 bases at the J end, and the number of junction bases without a gene match is 3. From the cysteine up to the phenylalanine, the CDR3 has a length of 14 residues. Only CDR3 DNA is held: 42 bases, read in frame from base 1. The germline V gene provides CDR1 SGHTS and CDR2 YDEGEE. On the study overall, not on this receptor specifically: No day 14 peak-response samples were available, so repertoires were characterized only after the peak T cell response. After two AZD1222 doses, spike-specific TCR breadth and depth were significantly higher than at day 0 and than in MenACWY recipients. Conclusions about previously exposed vaccinees were limited because only six AZD1222 recipients were SARS-CoV-2 seropositive at baseline. CD4 TCRs associated with the vaccine covered the entire spike protein, and the dominant responses were in regions 160-218 and 743-854. Epitopes outside the regions mutated in the B.1.351 and B.1.1.7 variants were reportedly recognized by nearly half of the unique spike-specific TCRs. The 56-69-year group was small, and its depth increase did not reach significance, likely because of low power. Most participants were white British and females outnumbered males, and the authors suggested that clonal diversity may have been underestimated.

The CDR3 regions of human TCRbeta chains were subjected to immunosequencing. For the original study's pipeline: Repertoire TCRs were checked for matches against a reference library of SARS-CoV-2-specific TCRs that had been generated using the MIRA antigen-specificity platform. Breadth was defined as the fraction of unique TCRs that were SARS-CoV-2-associated, and depth was defined as the fraction of total T cells that were SARS-CoV-2-associated. Using the MIRA data, each spike-specific TCR was mapped to the spike region that the TCR reacts to and placed in a CD4 or CD8 class. Log10-transformed breadth and depth values were compared by one-way ANOVA with Sidak's multiple comparisons tests. Held by TCRdb, this immuneACCESS table contains in-frame sequences only and omits some clones. Under half of the omission traces to an unresolved V gene where checked; the cause of the rest is unknown. V and J calls plus clone size are reproduced from that table; the DNA served to infer D and trimming. For this sample the table gives over 45,000 clones, of which about 88% were detected only once. The top ten clonotypes cover roughly 5.3% of the sample.

The chain uses TRBV5-8 and TRBJ1-3, and 7 junction bases match TRBD1. This TCR was sampled from an adult who received the AZD1222 COVID-19 vaccine. Sequencing was performed on peripheral blood, taken 28 days after the second AZD1222 dose. CDR3 region: CASSFGTAGNTIYF. The DNA sequence is given as TGTGCCAGCAGCTTCGGGACAGCCGGAAACACCATATATTTT.